Sequencing of this T cell receptor beta chain was carried out in a study of blood T cell repertoires in COVID-19 (dated by TCRdb to between 2020 and 2021). Regarding the study in general: Samples from collaborators originated in the United States, Italy and Spain and spanned both the acute and convalescent phases of COVID-19. The prospective study material was composed of cDNA or gDNA derived from T cells, B-cell-depleted T cells, or PBMCs. Deeply sampled blood TCRbeta repertoires from subjects exposed to, actively infected with, or recovered from COVID-19 were included in the dataset. The repertoires were released in a freely available public database meant as a resource for research on the immune response to SARS-CoV-2. Samples came from the ongoing ImmuneRACE study (first 160 participants) plus 1,254 subjects from 6 global collaborators. A de-identified subject ID, COVID-19 status, age in years and sex were almost always included in the sample metadata. Where available, HLA class I and class II types were taken from metadata supplied by the sample provider and were not determined by assay-based typing.

This clone was observed a single time. Its cognate antigen has yet to be identified. There are no base qualities to consult, and no much larger clone falls within one base. The germline V gene (reference sequence) yields DFQATT for CDR1 and SNEGSKA for CDR2. Trimming at the junction amounts to 3 bases on V and 4 bases on J, and the germline ends lie 10 bases apart. The CDR3 covers 12 residues, taking in both the cysteine and the phenylalanine. The entry retains the CDR3 DNA only, 36 bases that are in frame from base 1. TCRbeta CDR3 regions were amplified from genomic DNA using the immunoSEQ Assay, a bias-controlled multiplex PCR. Concerning the study's data processing: The number of nucleated cells in each sample was estimated by amplification of reference gene primers within the assay. To quantify the absolute abundance of each unique TCRbeta CDR3 rearrangement, sequence reads were collapsed and filtered. For each sample, productive Simpson clonality was calculated as the square root of Simpson's diversity index across productive rearrangements. TCRdb retrieved this table from immuneACCESS and kept in-frame rearrangements only. Not all clones are present; in checked studies, unresolved V genes account for under half, and no reason is known for the remainder. From that table come the V and J calls and clone size; the DNA was used to work out D and trimming. The sample has about 190,000 clones on record, just under 80% of them singletons. The biggest ten clones account for under 3.5% of the sample.

Overall study results and their limits: How much clinical and demographic metadata was included differed by source and by participant, and the metadata was provided uncurated.

Collaborating institutions collected whole blood in K2EDTA tubes following their own protocols. For TCRbeta analysis, collaborators shipped samples in one of three forms: frozen whole blood, isolated PBMCs, or DNA extracted from either of those sample types. The TCR comes from an elderly woman with active or convalescent COVID-19. Recombination joined TRBV20-1 with TRBJ2-7; the D gene is possibly TRBD1, with 5 bases matching. Specimen: peripheral blood. The CDR3 corresponds to CSASRTQYEQYF. The bases are TGCAGTGCTAGTAGGACACAATACGAGCAGTACTTC.